One sample yielded the 28 T cell receptor beta chains listed below, sequenced in a study of shared clonotypes between healthy human individuals. Sequenced by immunoSEQ multiplex PCR; TCRdb stores in-frame clones only, minus some. Of under 650,000 clones listed, 96% were seen once; the top ten hold approximately 0.06%. The sample comprised naive CD4+ T cells sorted from blood. Described subset: CD45RA+ positively selected. These receptors were obtained from a woman aged 25-40 years in good health.

The rearrangement uses TRBV10-3 and TRBJ2-7, with 9 bases identical to TRBD1. CDR3 length: 16 amino acids. V was clipped by 0 bases and J by 6 bases; unmatched bases: 9. CDR1 and CDR2 (germline): ENHRY, SYGVKD. For the CDR3, the DNA is TGTGCCATCAGTGAGTCTATTGGACAGGGGTCTATCGAGCAGTACTTC. Translated: CAISESIGQGSIEQYF.

Notes on this clone: Other DNA sequences from this sample encode an identical CDR3 as well. The rearrangement joins TRBV5-4 to TRBJ2-2; a possible D gene is TRBD2 (6 bases). The CDR3 has 14 residues. Germline V lookup: CDR1 SGHNT, CDR2 YYREEE (reference sequence). V was cut by 0 bases and J by 4 bases, with 7 bases left in between. The CDR3 sequence: CASSLAGGTGELFF. The CDR3 DNA reads as TGTGCCAGCAGCTTGGCCGGGGGCACCGGGGAGCTGTTTTTT.

This rearrangement joins TRBV11-2 to TRBJ2-5; TRBD1 might be the D (5 bases). The CDR3 length is 13 residues. The ends were cut back, 4 bases at V and 4 bases at J, with 10 bases in the middle. Germline lookup yields CDR1 SGHAT and CDR2 FQNNGV. The CDR3 spells CASSSTERETQYF. CDR3 DNA: TGTGCCAGCAGCTCGACAGAACGAGAGACCCAGTACTTC.

In the case of this clone: Other DNA sequences in the same sample also yield this CDR3. The chain has TRBV28 and TRBJ1-5, with D unresolved. This CDR3 is built from 13 residues. Germline assignment: CDR1 MDHEN and CDR2 SYDVKM. The V gene lost 2 bases and the J gene lost 8 bases, with 10 bases spanning the gap. The CDR3 sequence: CASSLDPVEPQHF. DNA of the CDR3: TGTGCCAGCAGTTTAGACCCAGTGGAGCCCCAGCATTTT.

Note on this clone: In the same sample, other DNA sequences code for this CDR3. This chain links TRBV20-1 with TRBJ2-7; D remains unclear. Between the trimmed V and J ends, which lost 3 bases and 4 bases, there was a span of 4 bases. CDR1 and CDR2 from the germline V gene are DFQATT and SNEGSKA (reference sequence). This CDR3 has 10 amino acids. The CDR3 reads CSASDYEQYF. The CDR3 DNA reads TGCAGTGCTAGTGATTACGAGCAGTACTTC.

V and J are TRBV2 and TRBJ1-5; possible D gene TRBD1, 6 bases. The germline V gene encodes CDR1 SNHLY and CDR2 FYNNEI. V was pared by 8 bases and J by 2 bases, with 16 bases between. CDR3 length: 15 amino acids. CDR3 sequence (DNA): TGTGCCAGCCTACTCGAGGGGGTAGGCAATCAGCCCCAGCATTTT. This sequence encodes CASLLEGVGNQPQHF.

This chain joins TRBV28 and TRBJ2-7; the D gene is possibly TRBD1 (5 bases). The ends were cut back, 9 bases at V and 3 bases at J, with 9 bases in the middle. CDR1 and CDR2 (germline): MDHEN, SYDVKM. CDR3 size: 11 residues. In DNA form, the CDR3 reads TGTGCCAGTGCAGGGTACTACGAGCAGTACTTC. Protein product: CASAGYYEQYF.

The CDR3, as DNA: TGTGCCAGCTCAAGTGGGACTAGCGAATACAATGAGCAGTTCTTC. Protein: CASSSGTSEYNEQFF. The chain recombines TRBV18 with TRBJ2-1; 10 bases are shared with TRBD2. The CDR3 consists of 15 residues. The J segment lost 4 bases and the V segment lost 5 bases, leaving 5 bases of the junction unmatched. Looked up from germline, CDR1 is KGHSH and CDR2 is LQKENI.

V gene TRBV27 combines with J gene TRBJ1-2, with D unresolved. The CDR3 covers 16 residues. Germline V gene sequence: CDR1 MNHEY, CDR2 SMNVEV (reference sequence). The V end was cut by 4 bases, the J end by 4 bases, with 19 bases between. CDR3 amino acids: CASSYSYPAEGYGYTF. CDR3 DNA: TGTGCCAGCAGTTACTCGTACCCCGCCGAGGGCTATGGCTACACCTTC.

V gene TRBV5-8 combines with J gene TRBJ2-3; 7 positions agree with TRBD1. Germline loops: CDR1 SGHTS, CDR2 YDEGEE. V gave up 3 bases and J gave up 3 bases; unmatched junction bases: 7. The CDR3 has 15 amino acids. CDR3 in amino acids: CASSYQRGLTDTQYF. For the CDR3, the DNA is TGTGCCAGCAGCTATCAAAGGGGGCTGACAGATACGCAGTATTTT.

The CDR3 spells CASSRGPGNTEAFF. Written as DNA, the CDR3 is TGTGCCAGCAGCCGAGGTCCAGGGAACACTGAAGCTTTCTTT. This chain joins TRBV7-3 and TRBJ1-1; D is ambiguous. Trimming took off 5 bases at V and 1 base at J, with 11 bases between the two ends. This CDR3 contains 14 residues. Germline CDR1 SGHTA, CDR2 FQGTGA.

V usage is TRBV28 and J usage is TRBJ2-7, with 10 bases identical to TRBD1. The CDR3 has 16 amino acids. The germline CDR1 and CDR2 sequences are MDHEN and SYDVKM. Trimming removed 3 bases from V and 1 base from J; junction bases left unmatched: 6. As DNA, the CDR3 is TGTGCCAGCAGTTTCTACGGGACAGGGGATTCCTACGAGCAGTACTTC. Protein product: CASSFYGTGDSYEQYF. Full variable domain (rest looked up from reference TRBV28 and TRBJ2-7): DVKVTQSSRYLVKRTGEKVFLECVQDMDHENMFWYRQDPGLGLRLIYFSYDVKMKEKGDIPEGYSVSREKKERFSLILESASTNQTSMYLCASSFYGTGDSYEQYFGPGTRLTVT.

This clone was observed a single time. This rearrangement joins TRBV30 to TRBJ1-1; D call uncertain. CDR3 length: 13 amino acids. Germline CDR1 GTSNPN, CDR2 SVGIG (reference sequence). Trimming cost V 2 bases and J 4 bases, with 11 bases left between them. The CDR3 protein is CAWSRQAGTEAFF. CDR3 coding DNA: TGTGCCTGGAGTCGCCAGGCGGGCACTGAAGCTTTCTTT.

The genes are TRBV18 and TRBJ1-1; 12 bases are shared with TRBD1. The V segment lost 4 bases and the J segment 6 bases; nucleotides outside the gene matches: 9. The CDR3 is 16 residues long. The germline V gene encodes CDR1 KGHSH and CDR2 LQKENI. The CDR3 loop reads CASSRDRGPPYAEAFF. The CDR3 nucleotides are TGTGCCAGCTCACGGGACAGGGGGCCCCCCTACGCTGAAGCTTTCTTT.

This chain links TRBV5-1 with TRBJ2-7; no clear D. The V end was cut by 0 bases, the J end by 1 base, with 11 bases between. Germline lookup yields CDR1 SGHRS and CDR2 YFSETQ. The CDR3 consists of 15 residues. DNA for the CDR3: TGCGCCAGCAGCTTGGGCGGCGAGCTTTCCTACGAGCAGTACTTC. Translating it yields CASSLGGELSYEQYF.

The chain couples TRBV6-1 to TRBJ1-4; 10 nucleotides agree with TRBD1. J gave up 2 bases and V 4 bases, and 4 bases lay outside the gene matches. This CDR3 spans 16 amino acids. From germline, CDR1 is MNHNS and CDR2 SASEGT. CDR3 sequence: CASSGQGAQTNEKLFF. CDR3 bases: TGTGCCAGCAGTGGACAGGGGGCGCAGACTAATGAAAAACTGTTTTTT.

The gene calls are TRBV5-1 and TRBJ2-7; 10 nucleotides agree with TRBD1. Germline CDR1 and CDR2: SGHRS and YFSETQ. V gave up 4 bases and J gave up 2 bases; unmatched junction bases: 6. CDR3 length: 15 residues. The CDR3 DNA is TGCGCCAGCAGCGGGACAGGGGCAATTACCTACGAGCAGTACTTC. Translating gives CASSGTGAITYEQYF.

Comment on this clone: The junction departs from germline at one end; a sequencing error may be responsible. The chain couples TRBV6-1 to TRBJ2-7, with D hard to call. This CDR3 region has 11 residues. Per germline, CDR1 MNHNS and CDR2 SASEGT. CDR3 sequence: CASSIDSFQHF. The CDR3 DNA is TGTGCCAGCAGTATTGATTCCTTCCAGCACTTC.

The gene calls are TRBV7-8 and TRBJ1-5, with D uncertain. Trimming stripped 0 bases from V and 6 bases from J, with 15 bases between. CDR1 is SGHVS and CDR2 is FQNEAQ in the germline V gene. The CDR3 runs 16 residues. The CDR3 is CASSLALSQEGQPQHF. The CDR3 DNA is TGTGCCAGCAGCTTAGCGCTTAGTCAGGAGGGTCAGCCCCAGCATTTT.

This sequence joins TRBV6-5 and TRBJ2-7, with D possibly TRBD2 on 7 matching bases. In germline, CDR1 is MNHEY, CDR2 SVGAGI. CDR3 size: 15 residues. V was pared by 2 bases and J by 3 bases, with 14 bases between. The CDR3 nucleotides read TGTGCCAGCAGTTACGGGGGGGCTGAGCTCTACGAGCAGTACTTC. This translates into CASSYGGAELYEQYF.

This chain connects TRBV29-1 to TRBJ2-5; 9 bases align to TRBD1. V lost 5 bases, J lost 2 bases, and 3 bases stayed unmatched. CDR3 length equals 13 residues. Germline assignment: CDR1 SQVTM and CDR2 ANQGSEA. CDR3 amino acids: CSVIGTGQETQYF. The CDR3 DNA is TGCAGCGTTATCGGGACAGGGCAAGAGACCCAGTACTTC.

The chain is built from TRBV2 and TRBJ1-4, with 7 bases fitting TRBD1. Germline trimming cut 6 bases from V and 0 bases from J; bases unmatched to any gene: 4. CDR1 and CDR2 from the germline V gene are SNHLY and FYNNEI. CDR3 length equals 15 residues. CDR3 in DNA: TGTGCCAGCAGGGTTCAGGGGGCAACTAATGAAAAACTGTTTTTT. It codes for CASRVQGATNEKLFF. The full variable domain, its missing parts supplied by reference TRBV2 and TRBJ1-4, is EPEVTQTPSHQVTQMGQEVILRCVPISNHLYFYWYRQILGQKVEFLVSFYNNEISEKSEIFDDQFSVERPDGSNFTLKIRSTKLEDSAMYFCASRVQGATNEKLFFGSGTQLSVL.

The chain employs TRBV6-5 and TRBJ2-6; no definite D call. CDR3 length: 15 residues. The germline gives CDR1 MNHEY, CDR2 SVGAGI. The V end lost 4 bases, the J end lost 0 bases, and 7 bases lay between the germline ends. Here the CDR3 DNA reads TGTGCCAGCAGTTCCCACAGCTCTGGGGCCAACGTCCTGACTTTC. This sequence encodes CASSSHSSGANVLTF.

The chain carries TRBV2 and TRBJ1-4, with 7 positions matching TRBD1. This CDR3 has 14 amino acids. Germline values: CDR1 SNHLY, CDR2 FYNNEI. The J segment lost 6 bases and the V segment lost 6 bases, leaving 7 bases of the junction unmatched. DNA of the CDR3: TGTGCCAGCAGGGAGACAGGGCCAGATGAAAAACTGTTTTTT. Protein sequence: CASRETGPDEKLFF. Full variable domain (outside the CDR3, taken from reference TRBV2 and TRBJ1-4): EPEVTQTPSHQVTQMGQEVILRCVPISNHLYFYWYRQILGQKVEFLVSFYNNEISEKSEIFDDQFSVERPDGSNFTLKIRSTKLEDSAMYFCASRETGPDEKLFFGSGTQLSVL.

The chain uses TRBV28 and TRBJ2-2, with D hard to call. This CDR3 is built from 16 residues. V was clipped by 7 bases and J by 0 bases, with 15 bases between them. CDR1 is MDHEN, CDR2 SYDVKM, per germline. CDR3 region: CASTPDLPSNTGELFF. In nucleotides, the CDR3 is TGTGCCAGCACCCCAGATCTACCCTCGAACACCGGGGAGCTGTTTTTT. The whole variable domain, filled in from reference TRBV28 and TRBJ2-2, reads DVKVTQSSRYLVKRTGEKVFLECVQDMDHENMFWYRQDPGLGLRLIYFSYDVKMKEKGDIPEGYSVSREKKERFSLILESASTNQTSMYLCASTPDLPSNTGELFFGEGSRLTVL.

The genes are TRBV4-1 and TRBJ2-1; 9 positions match TRBD2. The V segment lost 4 bases and the J segment 2 bases; nucleotides outside the gene matches: 3. Germline V CDR1 and CDR2: MGHRA, YSYEKL. The CDR3 has 15 amino acids. In DNA, the CDR3 is TGCGCCAGCAGCCCTGGACTAGCGACCTACAATGAGCAGTTCTTC. Encoded protein: CASSPGLATYNEQFF.

This chain links TRBV6-1 with TRBJ1-1; 7 nucleotides line up with TRBD1. The V and J ends lost 6 bases and 5 bases, in that order; junction bases with no gene match: 9. The germline CDR1 and CDR2 sequences are MNHNS and SASEGT. This CDR3 has 14 amino acids. CDR3 sequence: CASSISEQGTEAFF. DNA for the CDR3: TGTGCCAGCAGCATCTCAGAACAGGGGACTGAAGCTTTCTTT.

The chain is built from TRBV28 and TRBJ2-7; D may be TRBD1 (7 bases). The CDR3 has 13 amino acids. V gave up 5 bases and J gave up 6 bases, with 14 bases separating them. CDR1 and CDR2 from the germline V gene are MDHEN and SYDVKM. CDR3 amino acids: CASSPHQGGEQYF. As DNA, the CDR3 is TGTGCCAGCAGTCCTCACCAGGGGGGCGAGCAGTACTTC.